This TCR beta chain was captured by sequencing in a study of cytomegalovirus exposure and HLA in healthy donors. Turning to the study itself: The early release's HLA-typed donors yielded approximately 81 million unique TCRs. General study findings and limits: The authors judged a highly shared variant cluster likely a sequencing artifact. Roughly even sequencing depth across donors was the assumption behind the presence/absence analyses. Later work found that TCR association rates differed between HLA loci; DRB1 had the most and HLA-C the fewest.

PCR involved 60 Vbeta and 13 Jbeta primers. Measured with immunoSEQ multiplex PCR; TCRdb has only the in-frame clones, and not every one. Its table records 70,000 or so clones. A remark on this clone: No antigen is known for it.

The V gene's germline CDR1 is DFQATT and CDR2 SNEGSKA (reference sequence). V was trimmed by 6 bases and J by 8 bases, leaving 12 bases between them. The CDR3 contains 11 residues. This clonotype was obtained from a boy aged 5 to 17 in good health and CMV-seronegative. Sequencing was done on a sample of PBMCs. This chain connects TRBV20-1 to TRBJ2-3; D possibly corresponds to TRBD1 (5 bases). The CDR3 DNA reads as TGCAGTGCCTGGACAAGTGGTACGCAGTATTTT. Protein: CSAWTSGTQYF.